This T cell receptor beta chain was recovered during a study of T cells in Graves' hyperthyroidism and ophthalmopathy (dated by TCRdb to the late 2010s). For the wider study: Peripheral blood samples were taken at the time of initial diagnosis, prior to any treatment. After blood sampling, hyperthyroidism patients were treated with methimazole at a starting dose of 30 mg daily, and ophthalmopathy patients were treated with high-dose intravenous methylprednisolone. To identify TCR V-J signatures that set the groups apart, the researchers used a discovery cohort of about a hundred patients, made up of 40 to 45 with Graves' ophthalmopathy and 55 to 65 with stable Graves' hyperthyroidism. In about 6 Graves' hyperthyroidism patients, the study also compared T-cell repertoires from thyroid tissue with T-cell repertoires from blood. TCR Vbeta CDR3 sequencing of 120 to 150 peripheral blood samples (under 45 ophthalmopathy, around 80 hyperthyroidism and approximately 17 progressor patients) is reported in the paper. An independent validation cohort of around 20 hyperthyroidism patients and approximately 15 patients who later progressed to ophthalmopathy tested prospective prediction of ophthalmopathy. The roughly 91 discovery patients were randomly divided into training and test sets at a 7:3 ratio. Overall study results and their limits: Most expanded thyroid clonotypes (frequency above 0.001) were also detected in blood, a finding suggesting that blood repertoires may reflect thyroid immune responses. Sample size was not statistically predetermined, and blinding of investigators to group allocation was not performed. A 13 V-J signature model separated ophthalmopathy from stable hyperthyroidism, with approximately 87% sensitivity and approximately 81% specificity in cross-validation and 80%/75% in testing. During validation, the model predicted progression to ophthalmopathy a median of about 6.5 months ahead of onset, with almost 71% sensitivity and 72.22% specificity.

Stable Graves' hyperthyroidism was defined as the absence of progression to ophthalmopathy over 18 months of follow-up. The hyperthyroidism patients were between 18 and 65 years old and newly diagnosed, with a disease duration of less than 2 months. Exclusion was applied to patients with uncontrolled infections, other autoimmune diseases, pregnancy or lactation. Diagnoses were established on the basis of clinical symptoms, serum thyroxine and TRAb, thyroid ultrasound, and orbital computed tomography. PBMCs were separated from 10 ml of fresh peripheral blood using Ficoll-Paque density gradient centrifugation. Total RNA was extracted with Trizol reagent, and quality was checked on an Agilent 2100 Bioanalyzer. The CDR3 holds 12 amino acids from the cysteine to the phenylalanine. Left in the record is the CDR3 DNA by itself, 36 bases read in frame from the first base. The CDR1 and CDR2 encoded by the germline V gene are SQVTM and ANQGSEA. Trimming costs V 8 bases and J 2 bases, and their ends lie 12 bases apart.

The TCR beta CDR3 regions were amplified from the RNA transcripts. For the first round of RT-PCR on the TCR CDR3, the HTBI primer set was used together with the Qiagen OneStep RT-PCR kit. Libraries were constructed in a second round of multiplex PCR, after which size selection and purification were performed. Libraries were sequenced paired-end with 100 bp reads on an Illumina HiSeq2000. As for the authors' bioinformatics: SOAPnuke was used to process the raw data, removing reads that contained adapters or uncalled bases, had a mean Phred below 15, or lacked an exact match to the constant primer or identifier. High-quality paired reads were merged with COPE v1.2.5, and unique nucleotide sequences were defined as clonotypes. Clonotypes were aligned to IMGT TRBV, TRBD and TRBJ reference segments using MiTCR v1.1. The analysis included only V-J combinations with a frequency above 0.0001, which together covered around 99% of the repertoires. The TCS score was defined as F50 (clonal expansion) divided by E x V (chaos), with BLOSUM62-based TCRdist calculated between CDR3 peptides within each V-J. Welch's t-statistics and random forest reduced fewer than 550 V-J features to about 13, which were used in a naive Bayes classifier (R e1071). TCRdb trimmed public reads at Q25 via fastp, called clones via MiXCR and kept in-frame beta chains. Merged by CDR3 protein, the rows form single entries marked with the most common genes and DNA. It is TCRdb's table, rather than the study itself, that gives the V and J calls and clone size. The sample data list 96,000 or so distinct CDR3 sequences, and over 50% of these were observed just once. Roughly 29% of the sample is in the top ten clones.

In the case of this clonotype: The antigen it recognizes is unknown. Per-nucleotide qualities are absent, and no much larger clonotype sits a single base away.

Sequences were obtained from blood. In this chain, TRBV29-1 is recombined with TRBJ2-5; the D segment cannot be called with confidence. The clonotype comes from a woman between 40 and 50 years old with Graves' hyperthyroidism. The DNA sequence is TGCAGCTTAAATCTAGGGCAAGAGACCCAGTACTTC. It codes for CSLNLGQETQYF.